Sequencing of this TCR beta chain was carried out in a study of STAT3 mutations in large granular lymphocyte leukemia. Concerning this clone itself: The antigen remains unidentified.

From germline, CDR1 is LGHNA and CDR2 YSLEER. The CDR3 spans 17 residues. V lost 0 bases to trimming and J lost 3 bases, with 17 bases between them. Regarding the study as a whole: At least one immunodominant TCR beta clonotype appeared in every T-cell large granular lymphocyte leukemia patient.

Generated by immunoSEQ multiplex PCR, the TCRdb table keeps only in-frame clones and is missing some. The sample lists 30,000 to 45,000 clones, 70% to 90% occurring once. The source of this sequence is a human donor with T large granular lymphocyte leukemia. Some clones in this sample may be carry-over from other donors' samples. The V and J genes are TRBV4-3 and TRBJ1-2; no reliable D call. The sample was PBMCs. CDR3 amino acids: CASSQDFASAEDYGYTF. CDR3 sequence (DNA): TGCGCCAGCAGCCAAGACTTCGCCTCGGCGGAGGACTATGGCTACACCTTC.